This T cell receptor (beta chain) appears in the sequencing data of a study of blood T cells in healthy people across ages (dated by TCRdb to the mid-2010s). With respect to the entire study: In model experiments, template switching captured roughly one uniquely barcoded TCR beta cDNA molecule for every two T cells. To avoid experimental bias, donors of different ages were spread randomly across the sequencing lanes. The donors were divided into four age groups: young (average about 15 years), middle-aged (roughly 40), aged (about 62) and long-lived (82). To track age-related changes in TCR beta repertoire diversity, the study relied on deep sequencing normalized with unique cDNA molecular identifiers. For two donors (one aged 18 to 30 and one aged 80 or older), the study analyzed two additional independent replicas of 1 million unique cDNA reads from the same blood draw. The investigation overall reported the following: Observed TCR beta diversity per million T cells fell roughly linearly with age, and a significant reduction was already apparent by age roughly 41. Because donor CMV infection status was unknown, age-related changes in expanded clonotypes were potentially confounded. Because profiling used bulk unsorted PBMCs, naive and antigen-experienced compartments could not be compared conclusively. Compared with the aged group, the long-lived group had more naive CD4+ T cells, fewer expanded clones and increased TCR diversity, a pattern suggesting age selection. Estimates of total diversity from one million sequenced T cells were regarded as lower bounds and underestimates. Observed TCR beta diversity correlated strongly with the percentage of naive T cells measured by flow cytometry.

Systemically healthy Caucasian individuals from Russia, 35 to 50 in total and aged about 6 to 95 years, were included as donors. About 9.6 milliliters of peripheral blood were collected from each donor into EDTA-treated Vacutainer tubes. Ficoll-Paque density-gradient centrifugation was used to isolate PBMCs, with at least 6 million per sample. Trizol reagent was used to extract total RNA from PBMCs, with at least 5.5 micrograms per sample. Naive CD45RAhigh/CD27high T cell percentages were measured by flow cytometry on a PBMC aliquot from every donor. This clonotype was seen only a few times. There is no known antigen for this receptor. Per-base qualities were not stored, and no clone one base away is much larger. Library construction relied on 5' RACE. Sequencing was carried out with an Illumina HiSeq 2500. A second 7 to 11 cycle PCR used a sample-barcoded 5' primer and a J-beta primer mix. A unique molecular identifier was introduced onto each TCR beta cDNA molecule by a template-switch 5' adaptor carrying 12 random nucleotides. Each sample yielded at least 3 million CDR3-containing paired-end reads. The Mint cDNA synthesis kit, primed by a TRBC-specific oligonucleotide, was used to synthesize first-strand cDNA from all RNA. All cDNA was treated with uracil-DNA glycosylase and then went through a first 18-cycle PCR with the universal primers M1SS and BC2_uni_R. As for the original processing: Normalization of each sample was performed by random selection of 1 million high-quality reads, each carrying a distinct molecular identifier. Reads with shared molecular identifiers were discarded instead of being binned into consensus sequences. CDR3 identification, clonotype clustering and error correction used MiTCR with a Q25 quality threshold and the strictest error-elimination algorithm. Lower-bound total TCR beta diversity was estimated with a nonparametric unseen species model using Euler transformation. TCRdb cleaned the public reads at Q25 with fastp, built clones with MiXCR and kept in-frame beta chains. Under each unique CDR3 protein, matching rows form one entry showing the most common genes and DNA. The authors' filters were not applied to this entry. The sample table records hundreds of thousands of distinct CDR3 sequences; approximately 48% of these occur just once. About 19% of the sample is in the top ten clones.

The sequence was obtained from a man between 60 and 70 years old in good health. The sequenced sample was blood.

The DNA sequence is TGTGCCAGCAGCCGAAGACGACCCTACAATGAGCAGTTCTTC. This sequence encodes CASSRRRPYNEQFF. This sequence uses TRBV13 and TRBJ2-1; no D gene can be assigned with confidence. There are 14 amino acids in the CDR3, from cysteine to phenylalanine inclusive. The sequence is cut down to CDR3 DNA, 42 bases in frame from base 1. A distance of 10 bases separates the germline ends of V and J, which lose 5 bases and 2 bases respectively. CDR1 and CDR2 (PRHDT, FYEKMQ) derive from the germline V gene (reference sequence).